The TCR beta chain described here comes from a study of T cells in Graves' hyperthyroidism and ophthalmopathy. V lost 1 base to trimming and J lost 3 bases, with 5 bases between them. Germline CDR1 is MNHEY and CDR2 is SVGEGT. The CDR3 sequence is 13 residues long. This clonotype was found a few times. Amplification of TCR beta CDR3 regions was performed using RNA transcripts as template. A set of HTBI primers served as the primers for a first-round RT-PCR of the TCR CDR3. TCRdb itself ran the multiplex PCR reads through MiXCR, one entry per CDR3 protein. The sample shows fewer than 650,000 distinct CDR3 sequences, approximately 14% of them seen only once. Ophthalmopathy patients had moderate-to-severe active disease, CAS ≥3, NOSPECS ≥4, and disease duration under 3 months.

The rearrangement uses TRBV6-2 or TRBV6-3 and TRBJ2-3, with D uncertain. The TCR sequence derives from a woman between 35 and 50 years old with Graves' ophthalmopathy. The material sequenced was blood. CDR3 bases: TGTGCCAGCAGTTACTTAAGAACAGATACGCAGTATTTT. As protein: CASSYLRTDTQYF.